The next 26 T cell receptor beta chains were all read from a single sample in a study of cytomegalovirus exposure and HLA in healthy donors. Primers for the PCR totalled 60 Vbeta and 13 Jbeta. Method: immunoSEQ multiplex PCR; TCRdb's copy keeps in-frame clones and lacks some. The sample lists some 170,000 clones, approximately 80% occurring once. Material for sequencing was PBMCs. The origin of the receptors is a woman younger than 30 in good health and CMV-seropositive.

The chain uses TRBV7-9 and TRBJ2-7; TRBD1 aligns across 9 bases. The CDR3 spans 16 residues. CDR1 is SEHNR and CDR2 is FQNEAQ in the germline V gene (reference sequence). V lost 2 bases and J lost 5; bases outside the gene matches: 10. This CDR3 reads CASSLSLTGGFDEQYF. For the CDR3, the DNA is TGTGCCAGCAGCTTAAGTCTGACAGGGGGTTTCGACGAGCAGTACTTC.

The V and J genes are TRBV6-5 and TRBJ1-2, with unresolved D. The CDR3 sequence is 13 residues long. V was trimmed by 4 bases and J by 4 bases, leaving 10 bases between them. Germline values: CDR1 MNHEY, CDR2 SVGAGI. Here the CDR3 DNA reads TGTGCCAGCAGTTCCGGGAGCCCCTATGGCTACACCTTC. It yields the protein CASSSGSPYGYTF.

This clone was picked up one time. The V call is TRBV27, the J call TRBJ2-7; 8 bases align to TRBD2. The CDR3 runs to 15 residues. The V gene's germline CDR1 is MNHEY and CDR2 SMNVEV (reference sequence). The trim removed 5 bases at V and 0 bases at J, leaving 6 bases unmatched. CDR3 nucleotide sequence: TGTGCCAGCAGTCCCTCGGGGGGGCACTCCTACGAGCAGTACTTC. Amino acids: CASSPSGGHSYEQYF.

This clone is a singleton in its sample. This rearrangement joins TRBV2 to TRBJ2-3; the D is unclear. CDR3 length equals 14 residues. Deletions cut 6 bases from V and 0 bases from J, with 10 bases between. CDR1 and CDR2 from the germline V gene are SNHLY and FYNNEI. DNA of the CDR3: TGTGCCAGCAGAAAGAGGTCAAGCACAGATACGCAGTATTTT. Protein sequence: CASRKRSSTDTQYF.

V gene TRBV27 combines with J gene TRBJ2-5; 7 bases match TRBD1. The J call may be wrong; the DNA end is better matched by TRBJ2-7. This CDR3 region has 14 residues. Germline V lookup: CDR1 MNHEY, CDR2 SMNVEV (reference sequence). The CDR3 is CASSFNRGVLEQYF. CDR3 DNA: TGTGCCAGCAGTTTCAACAGGGGTGTCCTCGAGCAGTACTTC.

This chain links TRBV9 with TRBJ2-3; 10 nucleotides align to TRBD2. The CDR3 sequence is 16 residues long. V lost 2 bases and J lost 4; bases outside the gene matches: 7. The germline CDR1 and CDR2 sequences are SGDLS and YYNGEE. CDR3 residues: CASSVSGGQLADTQYF. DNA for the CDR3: TGTGCCAGCAGCGTTAGCGGGGGGCAGTTAGCAGATACGCAGTATTTT.

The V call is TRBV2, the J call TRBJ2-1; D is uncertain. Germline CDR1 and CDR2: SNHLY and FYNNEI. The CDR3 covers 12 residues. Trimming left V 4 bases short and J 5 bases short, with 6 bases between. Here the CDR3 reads CASSVANNEQFF. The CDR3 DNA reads TGTGCCAGCAGTGTGGCAAACAATGAGCAGTTCTTC.

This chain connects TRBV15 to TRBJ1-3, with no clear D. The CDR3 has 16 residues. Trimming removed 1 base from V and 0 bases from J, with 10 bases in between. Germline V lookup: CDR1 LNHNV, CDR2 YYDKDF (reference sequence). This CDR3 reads CATSRAQSLSGNTIYF. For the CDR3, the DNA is TGTGCCACCAGCAGAGCCCAGTCTCTCTCTGGAAACACCATATATTTT.

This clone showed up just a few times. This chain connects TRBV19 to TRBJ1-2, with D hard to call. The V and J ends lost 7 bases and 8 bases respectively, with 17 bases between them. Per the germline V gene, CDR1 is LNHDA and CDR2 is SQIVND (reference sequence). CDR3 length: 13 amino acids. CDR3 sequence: CASTHSTSMGYTF. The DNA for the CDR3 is TGTGCCAGTACCCACTCCACGTCCATGGGCTACACCTTC.

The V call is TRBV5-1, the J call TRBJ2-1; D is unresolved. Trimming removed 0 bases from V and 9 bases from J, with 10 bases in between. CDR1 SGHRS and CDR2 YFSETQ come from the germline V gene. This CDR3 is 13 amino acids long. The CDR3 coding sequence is TGCGCCAGCAGCTTGGAGGTAGCTGGTGAGCAGTTCTTC. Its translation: CASSLEVAGEQFF.

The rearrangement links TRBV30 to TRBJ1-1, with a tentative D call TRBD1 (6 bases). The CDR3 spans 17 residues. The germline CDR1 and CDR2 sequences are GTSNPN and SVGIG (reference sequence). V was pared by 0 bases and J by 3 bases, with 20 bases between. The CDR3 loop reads CAWSVRQGRDFYTEAFF. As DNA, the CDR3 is TGTGCCTGGAGTGTACGGCAGGGGAGGGATTTTTACACTGAAGCTTTCTTT.

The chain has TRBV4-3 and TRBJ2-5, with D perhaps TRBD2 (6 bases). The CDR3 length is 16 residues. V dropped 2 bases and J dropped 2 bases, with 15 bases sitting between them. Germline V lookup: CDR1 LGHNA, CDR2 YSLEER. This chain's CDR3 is CASSQSWSSGQETQYF. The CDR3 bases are TGCGCCAGCAGCCAAAGTTGGAGTAGCGGTCAAGAGACCCAGTACTTC.

DNA for the CDR3: TGCGCCAGCATGGGTCCAGCTTACCGGGACAGCAATGAGCAGTTCTTC. Translating gives CASMGPAYRDSNEQFF. The V call is TRBV10-1, the J call TRBJ2-1, with 7 bases aligning to TRBD1. Germline V CDR1 and CDR2: WNHNN, SYGVQD (reference sequence). The ends lost 7 bases at V and 6 bases at J; junction bases unmatched: 15. The CDR3 runs to 16 residues.

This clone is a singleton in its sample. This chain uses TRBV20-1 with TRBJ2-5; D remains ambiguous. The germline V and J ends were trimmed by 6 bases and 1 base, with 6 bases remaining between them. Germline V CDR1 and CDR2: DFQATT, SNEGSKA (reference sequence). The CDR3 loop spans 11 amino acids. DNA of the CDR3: TGCAGTGCCGAGAGCCAAGAGACCCAGTACTTC. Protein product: CSAESQETQYF.

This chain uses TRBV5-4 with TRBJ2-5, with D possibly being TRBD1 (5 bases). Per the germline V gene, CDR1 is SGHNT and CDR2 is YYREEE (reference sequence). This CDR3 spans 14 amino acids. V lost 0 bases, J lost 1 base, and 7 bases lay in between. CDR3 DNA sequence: TGTGCCAGCAGCTTGGGCAGGGCCCAAGAGACCCAGTACTTC. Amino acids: CASSLGRAQETQYF.

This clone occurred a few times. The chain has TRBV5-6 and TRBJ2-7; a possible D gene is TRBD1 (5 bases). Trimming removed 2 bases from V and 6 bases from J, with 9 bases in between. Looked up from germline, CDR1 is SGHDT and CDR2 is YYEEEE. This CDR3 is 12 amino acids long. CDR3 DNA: TGTGCCAGCAGCTTAGACAGTTCCGAGCAGTACTTC. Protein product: CASSLDSSEQYF. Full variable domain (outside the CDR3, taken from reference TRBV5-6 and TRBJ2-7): DAGVTQSPTHLIKTRGQQVTLRCSPKSGHDTVSWYQQALGQGPQFIFQYYEEEERQRGNFPDRFSGHQFPNYSSELNVNALLLGDSALYLCASSLDSSEQYFGPGTRLTVT.

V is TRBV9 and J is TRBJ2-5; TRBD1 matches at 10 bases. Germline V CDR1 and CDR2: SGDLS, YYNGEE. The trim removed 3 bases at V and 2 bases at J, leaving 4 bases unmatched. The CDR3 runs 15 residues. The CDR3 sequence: CASSEGQGRQETQYF. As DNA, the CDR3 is TGTGCCAGCAGCGAGGGACAGGGGAGGCAAGAGACCCAGTACTTC.

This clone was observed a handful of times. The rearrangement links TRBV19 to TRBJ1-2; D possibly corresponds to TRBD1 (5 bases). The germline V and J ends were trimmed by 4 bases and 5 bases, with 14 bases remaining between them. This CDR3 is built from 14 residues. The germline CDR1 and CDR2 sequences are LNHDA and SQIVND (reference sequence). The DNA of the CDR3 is TGTGCCAGTAGTACCCCAGGGTTGCGGTATGGCTACACCTTC. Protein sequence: CASSTPGLRYGYTF.

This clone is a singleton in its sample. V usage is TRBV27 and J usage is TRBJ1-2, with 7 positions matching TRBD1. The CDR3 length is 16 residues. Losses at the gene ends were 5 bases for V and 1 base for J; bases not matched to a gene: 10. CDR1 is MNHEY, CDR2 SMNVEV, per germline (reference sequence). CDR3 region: CASSPDRAPFNYGYTF. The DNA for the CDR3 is TGTGCCAGCAGTCCAGACAGGGCCCCGTTTAACTATGGCTACACCTTC.

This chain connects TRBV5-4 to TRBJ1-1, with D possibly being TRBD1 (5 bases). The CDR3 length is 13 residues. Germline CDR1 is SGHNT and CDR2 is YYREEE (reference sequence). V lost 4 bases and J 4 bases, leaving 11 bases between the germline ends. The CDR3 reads CASSLTGRTEAFF. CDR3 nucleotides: TGTGCCAGCAGCCTTACAGGACGCACTGAAGCTTTCTTT.

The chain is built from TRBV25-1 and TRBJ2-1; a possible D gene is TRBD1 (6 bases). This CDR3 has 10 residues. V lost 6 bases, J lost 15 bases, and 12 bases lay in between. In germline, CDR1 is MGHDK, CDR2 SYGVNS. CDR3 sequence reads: CASSHRDLFF. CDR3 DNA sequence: TGTGCCAGCAGCCACAGGGACCTGTTCTTC.

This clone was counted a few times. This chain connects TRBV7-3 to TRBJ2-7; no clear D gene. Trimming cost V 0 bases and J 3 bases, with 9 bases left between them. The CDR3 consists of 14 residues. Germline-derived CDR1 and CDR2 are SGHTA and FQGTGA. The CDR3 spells CASSLTGSHYEQYF. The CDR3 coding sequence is TGTGCCAGCAGCTTAACGGGCAGCCACTACGAGCAGTACTTC.

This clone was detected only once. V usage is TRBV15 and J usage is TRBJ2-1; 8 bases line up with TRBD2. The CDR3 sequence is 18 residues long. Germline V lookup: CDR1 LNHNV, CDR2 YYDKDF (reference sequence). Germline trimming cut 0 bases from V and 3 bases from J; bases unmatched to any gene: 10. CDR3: CATSRDRHSAGGYNEQFF. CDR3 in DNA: TGTGCCACCAGCAGAGATCGCCACTCTGCGGGGGGCTACAATGAGCAGTTCTTC.

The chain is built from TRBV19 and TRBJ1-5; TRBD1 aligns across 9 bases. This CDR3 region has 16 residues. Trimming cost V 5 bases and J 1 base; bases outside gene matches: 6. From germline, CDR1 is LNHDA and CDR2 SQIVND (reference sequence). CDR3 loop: CASSPGDRVSNQPQHF. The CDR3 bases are TGTGCCAGTAGTCCAGGGGACAGGGTAAGCAATCAGCCCCAGCATTTT.

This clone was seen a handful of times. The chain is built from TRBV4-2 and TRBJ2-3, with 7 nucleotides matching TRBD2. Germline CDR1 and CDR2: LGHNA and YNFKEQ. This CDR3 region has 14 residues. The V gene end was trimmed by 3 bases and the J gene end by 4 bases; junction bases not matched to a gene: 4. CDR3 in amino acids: CASSQTSGADTQYF. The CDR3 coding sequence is TGTGCCAGCAGCCAGACAAGCGGGGCAGATACGCAGTATTTT.

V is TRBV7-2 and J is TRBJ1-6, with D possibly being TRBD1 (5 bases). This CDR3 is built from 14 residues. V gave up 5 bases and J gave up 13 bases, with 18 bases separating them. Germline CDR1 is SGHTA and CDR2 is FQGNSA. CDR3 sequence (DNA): TGTGCCAGCAGCCCCAGACGGACGGGGGTTCCCCTCCACTTT. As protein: CASSPRRTGVPLHF. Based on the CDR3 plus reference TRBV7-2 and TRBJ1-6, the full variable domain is GAGVSQSPSNKVTEKGKDVELRCDPISGHTALYWYRQSLGQGLEFLIYFQGNSAPDKSGLPSDRFSAERTGGSVSTLTIQRTQQEDSAVYLCASSPRRTGVPLHFGNGTRLTVT.